These 29 T cell receptor beta chains were all obtained from the same sample, sequenced in a study of shared clonotypes between healthy human individuals. Produced via immunoSEQ multiplex PCR; TCRdb's table is partial and in-frame only. Seen here are a few million clones, around 95% observed once, and the top ten hold less than 0.15%. Sequencing was carried out using naive CD4+ T cells sorted from blood. Subset indicated: CD45RA+ positively selected. The receptors stem from a man aged 18 to 29 in good health.

J is TRBJ1-5 and V is TRBV2; D is ambiguous. CDR1 is SNHLY and CDR2 is FYNNEI in the germline V gene. Trimming pared 4 bases from V and 0 bases from J, leaving 10 bases between. This CDR3 is 15 amino acids long. This CDR3 reads CASSAHSNSNQPQHF. The CDR3 DNA follows: TGTGCCAGCAGTGCCCACAGCAATAGCAATCAGCCCCAGCATTTT.

The V gene is TRBV10-3, the J gene TRBJ2-5; 12 nucleotides line up with TRBD1. The V gene end was trimmed by 8 bases and the J gene end by 4 bases; junction bases not matched to a gene: 14. The CDR3 extends over 17 amino acids. Germline V gene sequence: CDR1 ENHRY, CDR2 SYGVKD. CDR3 nucleotide sequence: TGTGCCATCCGGCGAGGGACAGGGGGCTCGGAGGGAGAGACCCAGTACTTC. Translation gives CAIRRGTGGSEGETQYF.

The DNA for the CDR3 is TGTGCCAGCAGTCAGGCACGGTTCTTC. It specifies CASSQARFF. The V call is TRBV6-5, the J call TRBJ2-1; the D is unclear. Germline V gives CDR1 MNHEY, CDR2 SVGAGI. The CDR3 consists of 9 residues. V dropped 5 bases and J dropped 15 bases, with 8 bases sitting between them.

The chain is built from TRBV11-1 and TRBJ2-7, with TRBD1 matching 7 bases. The CDR3 is made up of 15 amino acids. Germline CDR1 and CDR2: SGHAT and FQDESV (reference sequence). Trimming at V came to 6 bases and at J to 2 bases, leaving 10 bases not matched to a gene. CDR3 nucleotides: TGTGCCAGCAGTTGGGACAGTTCGTACACCTACGAGCAGTACTTC. Its translation is CASSWDSSYTYEQYF.

This chain joins TRBV10-3 and TRBJ2-5; 8 nucleotides line up with TRBD2. The CDR3 is made up of 13 amino acids. Germline-derived CDR1 and CDR2 are ENHRY and SYGVKD. The V gene end was trimmed by 7 bases and the J gene end by 5 bases; junction bases not matched to a gene: 6. CDR3 sequence: CAITGGAGETQYF. CDR3 sequence (DNA): TGTGCCATCACCGGGGGGGCCGGGGAGACCCAGTACTTC.

The chain is built from TRBV28 and TRBJ2-5, with TRBD2 identical over 10 bases. The trim removed 5 bases at V and 4 bases at J, leaving 13 bases unmatched. The CDR3 covers 17 residues. Germline V gene data show CDR1 as MDHEN and CDR2 as SYDVKM. CDR3 sequence (DNA): TGTGCCAGCAGTCCCCGCCTAGCGGGGGCTAACGGAGAGACCCAGTACTTC. This translates into CASSPRLAGANGETQYF.

This chain links TRBV7-2 with TRBJ2-7; 10 nucleotides align to TRBD1. Per the germline V gene, CDR1 is SGHTA and CDR2 is FQGNSA. J lost 2 bases, V lost 5 bases, and 6 bases had no gene match. The CDR3 spans 15 residues. In DNA, the CDR3 is TGTGCCAGCAGCCCGACCGGGACAGGGGCCTACGAGCAGTACTTC. Protein sequence: CASSPTGTGAYEQYF.

As regards this clone: One junction end disagrees with the germline gene, perhaps due to a read error. The rearrangement links TRBV7-8 to TRBJ2-7; 11 bases match TRBD1. Germline V gene data show CDR1 as SGHVS and CDR2 as FQNEAQ. This CDR3 is built from 17 residues. The CDR3 spells CASSLKIWTGGSNEQYF. CDR3 sequence (DNA): TGTGCCAGCAGCTTAAAAATCTGGACAGGGGGCTCCAACGAGCAGTACTTC.

This clone was seen only once. The chain joins TRBV12-1 to TRBJ2-2; TRBD2 is taken as the D call from the table, unchecked against the DNA. TRBV12-1 is termed a pseudogene. The CDR3 contains 15 residues. The CDR3 spells CASSFRGTNTGELFF. The CDR3 DNA reads as TGTGCCAGCAGCTTTCGAGGAACGAACACCGGGGAGCTGTTTTTT.

This clone turned up a few times. The CDR3 end shows no conserved phenylalanine or tryptophan, and so a read error is likely. V and J are TRBV30 and TRBJ1-5, with 8 bases fitting TRBD1. Germline trimming cut 2 bases from V and 6 bases from J; bases unmatched to any gene: 3. This CDR3 contains 13 residues. Germline values: CDR1 GTSNPN, CDR2 SVGIG (reference sequence). The CDR3 bases are TGTGCCTGGAGTTCAGGGGGCGTTCAGCCCCAGCATATT. Translating it yields CAWSSGGVQPQHI.

On this clone: The sample holds other DNA sequences that translate to the same CDR3. This chain links TRBV10-3 with TRBJ2-7, with TRBD2 matching over 13 bases. Germline trimming cut 6 bases from V and 4 bases from J; bases unmatched to any gene: 3. The CDR3 length is 14 residues. Germline V gives CDR1 ENHRY, CDR2 SYGVKD. The CDR3 DNA sequence: TGTGCCATCAGCGGACTAGCGGGAGAGTACGAGCAGTACTTC. This encodes CAISGLAGEYEQYF.

This clone appeared once. This rearrangement joins TRBV6-5 to TRBJ2-1, with D possibly TRBD1 on 6 matching bases. The CDR3 extends over 13 amino acids. V shed 4 bases and J shed 7 bases, with 11 bases lying between them. Per germline, CDR1 MNHEY and CDR2 SVGAGI. The CDR3 DNA sequence: TGTGCCAGCAGTTCGCTAGACAGGAATGAGCAGTTCTTC. This translates into CASSSLDRNEQFF.

The rearrangement uses TRBV5-1 and TRBJ1-6; D perhaps matches TRBD1 (6 bases). Germline V gene lookup returns CDR1 SGHRS and CDR2 YFSETQ. The length of the CDR3 is 15 residues. V shed 0 bases and J shed 6 bases, with 10 bases lying between them. The DNA of the CDR3 is TGCGCCAGCAGCTTGGCCACAGGGTTTAATTCACCCCTCCACTTT. Translated: CASSLATGFNSPLHF.

As concerns this clone: Other DNA sequences of this sample code for an identical CDR3. The chain employs TRBV11-2 and TRBJ2-1; unclear D gene. Germline loops: CDR1 SGHAT, CDR2 FQNNGV. Trimming left V 5 bases short and J 7 bases short, with 9 bases between. The CDR3 covers 12 residues. CDR3 in DNA: TGTGCCAGCAGCCTTAGTGGGAATGAGCAGTTCTTC. This gives the protein CASSLSGNEQFF.

This clone showed up just once. This chain links TRBV13 with TRBJ2-7, with D maybe TRBD1 (6 bases). In germline, CDR1 is PRHDT, CDR2 FYEKMQ (reference sequence). There are 17 residues in the CDR3. Deletions cut 2 bases from V and 0 bases from J, with 17 bases between. CDR3 loop: CASSLQAGTRASYEQYF. The CDR3 coding sequence is TGTGCCAGCAGCTTACAGGCCGGGACAAGAGCCTCCTACGAGCAGTACTTC.

The chain uses TRBV6-1 and TRBJ1-1, with no clear D. Between the trimmed V and J ends, which lost 1 base and 5 bases, there was a span of 14 bases. From germline, CDR1 is MNHNS and CDR2 SASEGT. This CDR3 comprises 15 residues. CDR3 sequence: CASSEERRVGTEAFF. DNA for the CDR3: TGTGCCAGCAGTGAAGAAAGGAGGGTGGGAACTGAAGCTTTCTTT.

The CDR3 sequence is CASVGAAGGSQETQYF. As DNA, the CDR3 is TGTGCCAGCGTGGGCGCGGCGGGGGGGTCGCAAGAGACCCAGTACTTC. The rearrangement joins TRBV28 to TRBJ2-5; 9 bases fit TRBD2. The CDR3 is made up of 16 amino acids. Germline values: CDR1 MDHEN, CDR2 SYDVKM. V dropped 8 bases and J dropped 2; count of bases not matched to a gene: 12.

V gene TRBV18 combines with J gene TRBJ2-1; 10 positions match TRBD2. In germline, CDR1 is KGHSH, CDR2 LQKENI. The CDR3 runs to 18 residues. V dropped 4 bases and J dropped 0; count of bases not matched to a gene: 9. CDR3 sequence (DNA): TGTGCCAGCTCACTGTATAGCGGGGGGCTGAGCTCCTACAATGAGCAGTTCTTC. Encoded protein: CASSLYSGGLSSYNEQFF.

This clone was recorded a few times. Distinct nucleotide sequences in the sample also encode this CDR3. The J gene is TRBJ1-5, the V gene TRBV28, with TRBD1 as a possible D gene (6 bases). CDR3 length equals 12 residues. Germline CDR1 MDHEN, CDR2 SYDVKM. V dropped 5 bases and J dropped 4 bases, with 6 bases sitting between them. The CDR3 sequence is CASSQGNQPQHF. The CDR3 coding sequence is TGTGCCAGCAGTCAGGGGAATCAGCCCCAGCATTTT.

The chain uses TRBV19 and TRBJ1-5; no clear D gene. Germline lookup yields CDR1 LNHDA and CDR2 SQIVND (reference sequence). The CDR3 has 14 amino acids. Trimming removed 2 bases at V and 7 bases at J, with 12 bases between. The chain's CDR3 is CASSIQAQGQPQHF. The CDR3 DNA is TGTGCCAGTAGTATACAGGCCCAAGGGCAGCCCCAGCATTTT.

The gene calls are TRBV11-2 and TRBJ1-1; the match to TRBD1 covers 8 bases. CDR1 SGHAT and CDR2 FQNNGV come from the germline V gene. This CDR3 is 15 amino acids long. After removal of 6 bases from V and 1 base from J, the junction contained 7 bases not matched to a gene. The CDR3 loop reads CASRPIDRGNTEAFF. The CDR3 DNA follows: TGTGCCAGCAGACCCATCGACAGGGGGAACACTGAAGCTTTCTTT.

This chain uses TRBV4-1 with TRBJ2-7; 7 bases agree with TRBD2. The CDR3 sequence is 16 residues long. V was pared by 3 bases and J by 5 bases, with 13 bases of the junction left unmatched. In germline, CDR1 is MGHRA, CDR2 YSYEKL. CDR3 sequence (DNA): TGCGCCAGCAGCCAGCCCTTACGGGGGAGGGCGAACGAGCAGTACTTC. It translates to CASSQPLRGRANEQYF.

On this clone: Other DNA sequences in this specimen translate into the identical CDR3. This rearrangement joins TRBV7-9 to TRBJ2-1, with no clear D. The germline V gene encodes CDR1 SEHNR and CDR2 FQNEAQ (reference sequence). The V end was cut by 5 bases, the J end by 6 bases, with 5 bases between. CDR3 length: 11 residues. CDR3 in DNA: TGTGCCAGCAGCCCCGGCAATGAGCAGTTCTTC. This encodes CASSPGNEQFF.

The chain recombines TRBV19 with TRBJ1-5, with D perhaps TRBD1 (6 bases). Germline V CDR1 and CDR2: LNHDA, SQIVND (reference sequence). The CDR3 runs 14 residues. Trimming removed 5 bases at V and 7 bases at J, with 15 bases between. Here the CDR3 reads CASSSEGGMQPQHF. The CDR3 bases are TGTGCCAGTAGTTCGGAAGGGGGTATGCAGCCCCAGCATTTT.

V and J are TRBV4-3 and TRBJ2-2; 11 bases align to TRBD2. After removal of 4 bases from V and 6 bases from J, the junction contained 7 bases not matched to a gene. The CDR3 contains 16 residues. In germline, CDR1 is LGHNA, CDR2 YSLEER. For the CDR3, the DNA is TGCGCCAGCAGCCCCAACACACTAGCGGGAGCCGGGGAGCTGTTTTTT. It is translated as CASSPNTLAGAGELFF.

The rearrangement joins TRBV21-1 to TRBJ1-5. TRBV21-1 is a pseudogene locus. This CDR3 is built from 14 residues. This CDR3 is CASSNKGYNQPQHF. Here the CDR3 DNA reads TGTGCCAGCAGCAATAAGGGATACAATCAGCCCCAGCATTTT.

This chain links TRBV6-5 with TRBJ1-1; the D gene is possibly TRBD1 (5 bases). Germline CDR1 reads MNHEY; CDR2 reads SVGAGI. The germline V and J ends were trimmed by 7 bases and 6 bases, with 9 bases remaining between them. The CDR3 sequence is 11 residues long. DNA for the CDR3: TGTGCCAGCATCTGGGGCCCTGAAGCTTTCTTT. Translating gives CASIWGPEAFF.

The rearrangement links TRBV28 to TRBJ1-5; the D gene is possibly TRBD1 (5 bases). Trimming cost V 8 bases and J 0 bases, with 17 bases left between them. Germline CDR1 MDHEN, CDR2 SYDVKM. The CDR3 extends over 16 amino acids. This chain's CDR3 is CASLSLGVYSNQPQHF. The CDR3, as DNA: TGTGCCAGCCTTAGTTTGGGGGTCTATAGCAATCAGCCCCAGCATTTT.

This clone was counted a few times. The V gene is TRBV2, the J gene TRBJ1-3; possible D gene TRBD1, 6 bases. V dropped 6 bases and J dropped 2 bases, with 11 bases sitting between them. The CDR3 consists of 14 residues. Germline CDR1 and CDR2: SNHLY and FYNNEI. The CDR3 DNA reads TGTGCCAGCAGGGAACAGGGTACTGGAAACACCATATATTTT. Protein: CASREQGTGNTIYF.